The clone carrying this T cell receptor (beta chain) was observed at least ten times. Antigen specificity is unknown. V gave up 3 bases and J gave up 7 bases, with 13 bases separating them. This CDR3 has 15 amino acids. The germline CDR1 and CDR2 sequences are SEHNR and FQNEAQ (reference sequence). Tagging with unique molecular identifiers was applied to individual cDNA molecules. TCRdb re-called the 5' RACE reads through MiXCR, storing one row per CDR3 protein. The table lists some 40,000 distinct CDR3 sequences, about 4.9% of them singletons. This specimen comes from a study of early T cells in non-severe SARS-CoV-2 infection. Across the study: Bulk RNA isolated from unsorted whole blood underwent sequencing; chains were not paired.

Findings and limits, study-wide: Anti-spike CD8 responses were favored in VDJdb matching, and private and CD4 specificities were missed.

The sequencing sample was made of whole blood. This clonotype was obtained from an adult who was a healthcare worker with PCR-confirmed SARS-CoV-2 infection or an uninfected control (not recorded which). The chain uses TRBV7-9 and TRBJ1-6; D unclear. DNA of the CDR3: TGTGCCAGCAGCTTGATCGGTGCGGAAAATTCACCCCTCCACTTT. Protein sequence: CASSLIGAENSPLHF.